Below are 6 T cell receptor beta chains sequenced from a single sample in a study of early T cells in non-severe SARS-CoV-2 infection. MiXCR, applied by TCRdb to the 5' RACE reads, yields one record per CDR3 protein. This table holds about 46,000 distinct CDR3 sequences, 5.4% found once. The specimen comprised whole blood, sampled at baseline. Receptor source: an adult who was a healthcare worker with PCR-confirmed SARS-CoV-2 infection or an uninfected control (not recorded which).

J is TRBJ2-3 and V is TRBV14; D gene unclear. V was clipped by 4 bases and J by 2 bases, with 13 bases between them. This CDR3 contains 15 residues. Germline lookup yields CDR1 SGHDN and CDR2 FVKESK. The chain's CDR3 is CASSRFGRSTDTQYF. The CDR3 DNA reads as TGTGCCAGCAGCCGATTCGGACGGTCCACAGATACGCAGTATTTT.

This clonotype was recorded many times. The CDR3 DNA reads as TGTGCCAGCAGCTTTTCGGGGCAGGGGGATATCTACGAGCAGTACTTC. Its protein product is CASSFSGQGDIYEQYF. The rearrangement joins TRBV9 to TRBJ2-7, with 7 bases lining up with TRBD1. Germline values: CDR1 SGDLS, CDR2 YYNGEE. CDR3 length equals 16 residues. J gave up 3 bases and V 4 bases, and 13 bases lay outside the gene matches.

This clonotype came up a few times. The chain is built from TRBV7-9 and TRBJ2-3; TRBD2 matches 13 bases. This CDR3 is 17 amino acids long. The junction had 9 bases not matched to a gene; V was cut back by 4 bases and J by 5 bases. The V gene's germline CDR1 is SEHNR and CDR2 FQNEAQ (reference sequence). CDR3 bases: TGTGCCAGCAGCTCGGCGTCGGGACTAGCGGGAAGAGATACGCAGTATTTT. Protein product: CASSSASGLAGRDTQYF.

This clonotype has ten or more counts. J is TRBJ2-1 and V is TRBV3-1; 7 positions agree with TRBD1. V dropped 0 bases and J dropped 8; count of bases not matched to a gene: 7. Germline-derived CDR1 and CDR2 are LGHDT and YNNKEL (reference sequence). This CDR3 is built from 15 residues. The DNA of the CDR3 is TGTGCCAGCAGCCAAGACGCCCCACAGGGGTATGAGCAGTTCTTC. Its protein is CASSQDAPQGYEQFF.

This clonotype showed up many times. This chain uses TRBV7-7 with TRBJ2-5, with TRBD2 matching over 10 bases. In germline, CDR1 is SSHAT, CDR2 FNYEAQ (reference sequence). CDR3 length: 14 amino acids. V gave up 5 bases and J gave up 4 bases; unmatched junction bases: 4. CDR3 residues: CASSPRLAGETQYF. The CDR3, as DNA: TGTGCCAGCAGCCCCCGACTAGCGGGAGAGACCCAGTACTTC.

Ten or more counts support this clonotype. CDR3 DNA: TGTGCCCAGCAATCTCACCGGACCTACAATGAGCAGTTCTTC. As protein: CAQQSHRTYNEQFF. The V call is TRBV7-2, the J call TRBJ2-1; D gene unclear. The CDR3 has 14 amino acids. Germline V gives CDR1 SGHTA, CDR2 FQGNSA. V lost 11 bases and J lost 2, with 16 bases in between.